Each of the 11 T cell receptor beta chains below was sequenced from the same sample in a study of blood T cell repertoires in COVID-19. The repertoire was sequenced with immunoSEQ multiplex PCR; TCRdb's copy has only in-frame clones and lacks some. The repertoire holds around 270,000 clones, with around 84% as singletons. Input material: peripheral blood. These receptors were collected from a man between 60 and 75 years old with acute or convalescent COVID-19.

The rearrangement uses TRBV12-5 and TRBJ1-2; D gene ambiguous. Looked up from germline, CDR1 is LGHNT and CDR2 is FRNRAP. The CDR3 is made up of 15 amino acids. Trimming shortened V by 5 bases and J by 1 base, and 14 bases separated the two germline ends. The CDR3: CASGPDFRGNYGYTF. For the CDR3, the DNA is TGTGCTAGTGGTCCTGACTTCCGCGGTAACTATGGCTACACCTTC.

V usage is TRBV14 and J usage is TRBJ1-2; D is possibly TRBD1 (6 bases). The germline V gene has CDR1 SGHDN and CDR2 FVKESK. Trimming took 0 bases from V and 5 from J, leaving 13 bases between them. The CDR3 is 15 amino acids. CDR3: CASSQDRGASYGYTF. In nucleotides, the CDR3 is TGTGCCAGCAGCCAAGATCGGGGGGCCTCTTATGGCTACACCTTC.

This clone was recorded once. The rearrangement joins TRBV7-2 to TRBJ2-1; 10 positions agree with TRBD2. CDR3 length: 18 amino acids. The V gene end was trimmed by 3 bases and the J gene end by 1 base; junction bases not matched to a gene: 9. The V gene's germline CDR1 is SGHTA and CDR2 FQGNSA. The CDR3 region has the DNA TGTGCCAGCAGCTTCAGGCGGACTAGCGGATTTTCCTACAATGAGCAGTTCTTC. Amino acid sequence: CASSFRRTSGFSYNEQFF.

This clone was counted between two and nine times. The chain employs TRBV7-9 and TRBJ2-7, with 10 positions matching TRBD2. The germline gives CDR1 SEHNR, CDR2 FQNEAQ (reference sequence). This CDR3 comprises 19 residues. V was pared by 3 bases and J by 0 bases, with 14 bases of the junction left unmatched. Here the CDR3 reads CASSLRGLAGDQYSYEQYF. The CDR3 nucleotides are TGTGCCAGCAGCTTGAGAGGCCTAGCGGGGGACCAATACTCCTACGAGCAGTACTTC.

V is TRBV28 and J is TRBJ1-1; D is uncertain. Germline CDR1 MDHEN, CDR2 SYDVKM. The CDR3 loop spans 12 amino acids. Trimming stripped 10 bases from V and 3 bases from J, with 12 bases between. CDR3 in DNA: TGTGCCACGAATGGGAGGGACACTGAAGCTTTCTTT. As protein: CATNGRDTEAFF. Drawing the rest from reference TRBV28 and TRBJ1-1, the complete variable domain is DVKVTQSSRYLVKRTGEKVFLECVQDMDHENMFWYRQDPGLGLRLIYFSYDVKMKEKGDIPEGYSVSREKKERFSLILESASTNQTSMYLCATNGRDTEAFFGQGTRLTVV.

The V gene is TRBV28, the J gene TRBJ1-4; 11 bases match TRBD1. The CDR3 is 19 amino acids. Looked up from germline, CDR1 is MDHEN and CDR2 is SYDVKM. With V trimmed by 4 bases and J by 0 bases, 10 bases remained unmatched. CDR3 bases: TGTGCCAGCAGTTCACTACCGGGACAGGGGGGTACAACTAATGAAAAACTGTTTTTT. Translation: CASSSLPGQGGTTNEKLFF.

The rearrangement uses TRBV7-9 and TRBJ2-1; 8 nucleotides match TRBD1. The CDR3 contains 15 residues. Germline V gene sequence: CDR1 SEHNR, CDR2 FQNEAQ (reference sequence). V shed 5 bases, J shed 1 base, and the junction held 4 bases outside the gene matches. Here the CDR3 reads CASSLTGGSYNEQFF. CDR3 nucleotide sequence: TGTGCCAGCAGCCTCACAGGGGGTTCCTACAATGAGCAGTTCTTC.

This chain connects TRBV10-3 to TRBJ1-1, with D tentatively TRBD1 (5 bases). CDR1 ENHRY and CDR2 SYGVKD come from the germline V gene. The V and J ends lost 2 bases and 2 bases respectively, with 12 bases between them. The CDR3 sequence is 15 residues long. CDR3 protein: CAISEPETANTEAFF. DNA of the CDR3: TGTGCCATCAGTGAGCCCGAGACAGCTAACACTGAAGCTTTCTTT.

This chain links TRBV5-6 with TRBJ2-7; 13 positions match TRBD2. Germline V gene sequence: CDR1 SGHDT, CDR2 YYEEEE. The CDR3 length is 15 residues. The V segment lost 4 bases and the J segment 5 bases; nucleotides outside the gene matches: 6. The CDR3 protein is CASSIGLAGVDEQYF. In nucleotides, the CDR3 is TGTGCCAGCAGCATTGGACTAGCGGGAGTCGACGAGCAGTACTTC.

The gene calls are TRBV9 and TRBJ2-2; TRBD2 is a possible D gene (6 bases). CDR3 size: 15 residues. V was shortened by 3 bases and J by 5 bases, with 14 bases between the two germline ends. The germline V gene encodes CDR1 SGDLS and CDR2 YYNGEE. In DNA form, the CDR3 reads TGTGCCAGCAGCGAACGGGGGATGGGGACCGGGGAGCTGTTTTTT. Encoded protein: CASSERGMGTGELFF. Full variable domain (missing parts from reference TRBV9 and TRBJ2-2): DSGVTQTPKHLITATGQRVTLRCSPRSGDLSVYWYQQSLDQGLQFLIQYYNGEERAKGNILERFSAQQFPDLHSELNLSSLELGDSALYFCASSERGMGTGELFFGEGSRLTVL.

CDR3 nucleotides: TGCGCCAGCAGCCAAGATCGGGGTACCGGGGAGCTGTTTTTT. This translates into CASSQDRGTGELFF. The rearrangement joins TRBV4-3 to TRBJ2-2; D may be TRBD2 (5 bases). From germline, CDR1 is LGHNA and CDR2 YSLEER. Trimming left V 0 bases short and J 5 bases short, with 7 bases between. There are 14 residues in the CDR3.